This T cell receptor (beta chain) is drawn from a study of cytomegalovirus exposure and HLA in healthy donors (dated by TCRdb to 2016 to 2017). At the level of the whole study: In an earlier analysis of approximately 640 of the donors, 250 to 300 Gb of sequence data and 117 million unique TCR beta sequences from 180 million or so T cells were reported. An early release that covered roughly 600 HLA-typed donors contained about 290 gigabases of sequencing data and roughly 84 million unique TCR sequences. Of the 350 to 450 genotyped donors, approximately 80% fell in the genetic ancestry cluster associated with self-reported Caucasian donors. The study aimed to test whether cataloging public T cell receptors could reveal signatures of past pathogen exposure. The study used immunosequencing to profile the T cell repertoires of approximately 640 subjects and linked those repertoires to cytomegalovirus serostatus. A separate validation cohort of roughly 130 different subjects was used in addition to the roughly 670-subject first cohort. To predict cytomegalovirus infection status, the study brought together high-throughput TCR immunosequencing, statistical association of individual TCRs with disease status, and machine learning. To study patterns of TCR occurrence, a later analysis re-analyzed previously published TCR beta repertoires from 650 to 750 donors and added high-resolution HLA genotyping. Rather than using new phenotypic data, the later analysis identified candidate immune exposures from TCR beta sequences and from how often those sequences occurred across donors. In an earlier analysis of 550 to 700 of the donors, high-throughput TCR beta sequencing was used to judge whether each TCR beta V gene segment behaved as functional or pseudogenic. Donor age, sex, ethnicity and CMV serostatus were collected together with the repertoire data. Genome-wide SNP genotypes for about 65% of the roughly 670 donors were used in a later genetic analysis, which treated that subset as a discovery cohort. Every discovery cohort repertoire had been produced on one sequencing platform. Both class I and class II loci were covered by HLA typing, at four-digit resolution. Typing coverage differed by locus: A, B, C, DRB1 and DQB1 were typed in about 629-640 donors, DQA1 in approximately 520, DPA1 in 606, and DPB1 in around 440. A handful of DR-DQ haplotypes were handled as single units for association and clustering because linkage in the cohort was strong. Across about 370 genotyped donors of the cohort, an average of about 240,000 unique TCR beta nucleotide sequences per donor were sequenced, and 15% to 20% of those sequences were non-productive. Here is what the overall study found, with its caveats: A further reported finding was that TCR beta sequences accurately predicted the HLA-A and HLA-B alleles for most subjects in the first cohort. The sequencing pipeline was judged likely to have produced a cluster of highly shared sequence variants as a technical artifact. In an earlier analysis of some 540 of the donors, most TCR beta V segments appeared in productive rearrangements about 87% or about 30% of the time, broadly matching IMGT annotations. Strong co-occurrence of HLA alleles, especially DR and DQ, made assigning TCR associations to individual alleles difficult. An association between a missense DCLRE1C variant and V-gene and J-gene trimming of TCR beta chains was found in a later genetic analysis and replicated in an independent cohort. In a later analysis, most CMV-associated TCR beta chains were found to appear HLA-restricted, with HLA associations seemingly driven largely by CMV exposure. Because some donors lacked HLA typing at each locus, the association tests relied only on the typed subset. While some public TCRs were present in many individuals, most TCR sequences turned up only very rarely across donors. The only immune exposure information available for the cohort was CMV serostatus. The authors suggested that the approach could potentially be generalized to other disease states and immunological phenotypes. In the study, around 150 TCR beta chains were listed as associated with cytomegalovirus. Only TCR beta chains were sequenced in this cohort, and the absence of alpha or paired-chain data limited detectable features. A later analysis found that HLA-associated TCR beta chains were more clonally expanded and had lower generation probabilities than equally common non-associated chains. Because counts were too low, more than 15 rarely observed V segments, including chromosome 9 orphons, were left out of the earlier analysis of a few hundred of the donors. The 87-base-pair reads could not distinguish some IMGT-functional V segments, including TRBV6-2 and TRBV6-3, so those segments were excluded. The presence/absence analyses assumed that sequencing depth was roughly uniform across donors, and that assumption may not be true. At a false discovery rate of 0.05, a later analysis linked 16,951 TCR beta sequences to specific HLA alleles. The classifier was reported to diagnose cytomegalovirus status with high specificity and sensitivity in both the original cohort and the validation cohort. According to a later analysis, parvovirus B19, influenza, CMV and Epstein-Barr virus appeared linked to several top co-occurrence clusters. According to a later analysis, TCR association rates differed among HLA loci, with DRB1 alleles showing the most associated TCRs and HLA-C alleles showing the fewest. Linkage disequilibrium might explain the correlated functional status among segregating V segments, but an unknown experimental factor could not be ruled out. In vitro tests confirmed that a few of the cytomegalovirus-associated TCR beta chains recognize cytomegalovirus antigens. According to a later genetic analysis, donors in an Asian-associated ancestry cluster had fewer N-insertions in productive TCRs than the approximately 700-donor mean.

The library was produced with the immunoSEQ multiplex PCR assay. The multiplex PCR relied on a mix of 60 forward primers for TCR Vbeta segments and 13 reverse primers for TCR Jbeta segments. The CDR3 region of rearranged TCR beta genes was amplified from genomic DNA with a multiplex PCR assay. The Illumina HiSeq System was used to sequence the amplified TCR beta libraries as 87-base-pair reads. Concerning the study's data processing: A later analysis tallied 75 million to 95 million unique TCR beta chains across the 666 repertoires, and approximately 9.9 million of those chains were shared by two or more donors. To remove PCR and sequencing errors, raw reads were error-corrected and collapsed into unique sequences using a nearest-neighbor algorithm that merged closely related sequences. Alignment of CDR3 sequences to IMGT reference sequences was used to assign V, D and J gene segments. For a sequence to be retained, at least a six-nucleotide match to both a V gene segment and a J gene segment was required. A rearrangement counted as productive if the CDR3 had no stop codons and remained in frame with V and J, and every other rearrangement counted as non-productive. Following IMGT convention, CDR3 was defined as the stretch from the second conserved V-encoded cysteine up to the conserved J-encoded phenylalanine. In an earlier analysis of approximately 590 of the donors, sequences lacking an unambiguous match to a single V gene segment were excluded. In an earlier analysis of some 590 of the donors, a V segment was called functional when productive rearrangements were above 56.7%, and segregating when the standard deviation between donors exceeded 5%. A statistical classification framework was built for diagnosing cytomegalovirus status from the catalog of TCR beta chain sequences. V and J gene assignment, in a later analysis, came from comparing TCR nucleotide sequences with IMGT/GENE-DB human TR gene sequences. In a later analysis, CDR3 sequences and most-parsimonious VDJ recombination scenarios were assigned using the TCRdist pipeline. In a later analysis, every TCR beta chain was defined by the combination of its CDR3 amino acid sequence and its V-gene family, and reads without a unique V-gene family were dropped. In a later analysis, nearly 600 highly shared, low-generation-probability nucleotide sequences were removed to address suspected cross-contamination and a sequencing artifact. For each public chain, a later analysis derived a clonal expansion index from normalized ranks of inferred template counts within each repertoire. A later analysis computed generation probabilities with a VDJ recombination model fitted to out-of-frame rearrangements, and checked the results against IGoR. In a later analysis, TCR-TCR, TCR-HLA and TCR-CMV co-occurrence was scored with hypergeometric tests, and a repertoire-size bias correction was applied to TCR pairs. In a later analysis, false discovery rates were estimated by permuting HLA or CMV assignments 20 times. In a later analysis, co-occurring TCRs were grouped with DBSCAN, and TCRdist sequence similarity was added when clustering was performed within HLA-allele-positive subsets. Repertoires with fewer than 30,000 or more than 120,000 public chains were left out of co-occurrence clustering, as were four to six repertoires with anomalous nucleotide sharing. TCRdb mirrors the immuneACCESS table, restricted to in-frame sequences. Some clones are absent from its copies; in checked studies, under half trace to an unresolved V gene, and the reason for the others is unknown. Clone size and V and J calls were adopted from that table, with D and trimming inferred from the DNA. The table for this sample lists approximately 190,000 clones; about nine tenths of them were counted only once. 1.1% of the sample goes to the ten largest clones.

The cohort was made up of 666 healthy bone marrow donors. Cohort members were all nominally healthy when sampled, although unrecorded immune exposures were likely present. The donor tested CMV seronegative and was one of the 352 seronegative cohort members. Each donor provided a peripheral blood sample, and peripheral blood mononuclear cells were used for TCR beta sequencing. Genomic DNA extraction from the blood cell samples was performed with the Qiagen DNeasy Blood Extraction Kit. For this clone: This receptor's antigen is unknown. The input lacks base qualities; no much larger clone sits a single base away.

Looking up the germline V gene yields CDR1 SGHTA and CDR2 FQGNSA. Including the terminal cysteine and phenylalanine, the CDR3 comprises 16 residues. Only the CDR3 part of the read is kept: 48 bases, read in frame from the first base. Unmatched junction bases come to 5, with V trimmed by 1 base and J by 3 bases. The sequence links TRBV7-2 to TRBJ1-1; 10 central bases correspond to TRBD1. The sample comprised PBMCs. The TCR was taken from a boy younger than 10 in good health and CMV-seronegative. The bases are TGTGCCAGCAGCTTAGGGGACAGGGGACGGGACACTGAAGCTTTCTTT. It translates as CASSLGDRGRDTEAFF.